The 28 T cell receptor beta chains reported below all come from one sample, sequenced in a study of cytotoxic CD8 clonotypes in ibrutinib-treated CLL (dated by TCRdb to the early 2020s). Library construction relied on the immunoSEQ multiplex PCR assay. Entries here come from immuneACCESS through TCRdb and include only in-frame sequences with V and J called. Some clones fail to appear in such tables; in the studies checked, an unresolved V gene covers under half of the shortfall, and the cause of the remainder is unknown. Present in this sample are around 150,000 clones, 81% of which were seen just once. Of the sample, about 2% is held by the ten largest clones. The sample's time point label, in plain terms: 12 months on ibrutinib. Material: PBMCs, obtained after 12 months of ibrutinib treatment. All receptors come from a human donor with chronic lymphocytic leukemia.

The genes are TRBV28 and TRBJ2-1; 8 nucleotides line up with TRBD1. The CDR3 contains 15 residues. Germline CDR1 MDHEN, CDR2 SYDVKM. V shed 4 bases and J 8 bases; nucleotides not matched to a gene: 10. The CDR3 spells CASSSRGQGVDEQFF. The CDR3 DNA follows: TGTGCCAGCAGTTCCCGAGGACAGGGAGTCGATGAGCAGTTCTTC.

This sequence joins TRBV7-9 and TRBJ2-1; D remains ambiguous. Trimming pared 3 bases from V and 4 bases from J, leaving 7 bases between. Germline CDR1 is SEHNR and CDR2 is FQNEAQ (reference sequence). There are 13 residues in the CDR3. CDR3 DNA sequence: TGTGCCAGCAGCTTTGCGGAGTACAATGAGCAGTTCTTC. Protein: CASSFAEYNEQFF.

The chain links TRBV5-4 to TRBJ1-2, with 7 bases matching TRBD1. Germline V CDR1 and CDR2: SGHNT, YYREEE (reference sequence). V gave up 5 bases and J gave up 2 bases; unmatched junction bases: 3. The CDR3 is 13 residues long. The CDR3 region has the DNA TGTGCCAGCAGGTCGGGACAGAACTATGGCTACACCTTC. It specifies CASRSGQNYGYTF.

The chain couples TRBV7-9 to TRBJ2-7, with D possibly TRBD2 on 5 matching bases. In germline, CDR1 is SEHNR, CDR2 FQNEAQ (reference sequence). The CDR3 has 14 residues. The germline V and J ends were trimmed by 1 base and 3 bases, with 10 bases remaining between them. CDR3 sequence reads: CASSLEGEGYEQYF. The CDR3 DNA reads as TGTGCCAGCAGCTTAGAAGGAGAGGGCTACGAGCAGTACTTC.

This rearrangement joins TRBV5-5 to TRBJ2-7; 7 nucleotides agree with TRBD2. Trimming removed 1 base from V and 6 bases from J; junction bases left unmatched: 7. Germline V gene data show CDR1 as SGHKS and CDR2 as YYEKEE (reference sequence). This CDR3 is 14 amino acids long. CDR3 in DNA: TGTGCCAGCAGCTTGCCCGGGGTAGCGGGCGAGCAGTACTTC. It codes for CASSLPGVAGEQYF.

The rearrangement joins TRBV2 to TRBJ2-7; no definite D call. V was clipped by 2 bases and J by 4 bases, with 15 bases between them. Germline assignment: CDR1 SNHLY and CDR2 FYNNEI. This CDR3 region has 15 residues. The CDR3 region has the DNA TGTGCCAGCAGTGAATTTGAGAGACGGATTTACGAGCAGTACTTC. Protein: CASSEFERRIYEQYF.

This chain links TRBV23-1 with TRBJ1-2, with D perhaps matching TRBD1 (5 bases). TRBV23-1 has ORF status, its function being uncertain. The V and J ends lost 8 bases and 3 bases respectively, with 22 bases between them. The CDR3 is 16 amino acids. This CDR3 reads CASGVATGDGDYGYTF. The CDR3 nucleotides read TGCGCCAGCGGAGTCGCTACCGGGGACGGCGACTATGGCTACACCTTC.

The CDR3 region is CASSVDRASYEQYF. CDR3 DNA: TGTGCCAGTAGCGTGGACAGGGCCTCCTACGAGCAGTACTTC. The chain uses TRBV19 and TRBJ2-7; 8 nucleotides line up with TRBD1. V trimming: 6 bases; J trimming: 0 bases; junction bases outside the gene matches: 4. The CDR3 extends over 14 amino acids. In germline, CDR1 is LNHDA, CDR2 SQIVND (reference sequence). The whole variable domain, filled in from reference TRBV19 and TRBJ2-7, reads DGGITQSPKYLFRKEGQNVTLSCEQNLNHDAMYWYRQDPGQGLRLIYYSQIVNDFQKGDIAEGYSVSREKKESFPLTVTSAQKNPTAFYLCASSVDRASYEQYFGPGTRLTVT.

DNA for the CDR3: TGTGCCAGCAGCGTAGCGGGAGGTTTCTTGAATGAGCAGTTCTTC. It encodes CASSVAGGFLNEQFF. The rearrangement uses TRBV11-2 and TRBJ2-1, with 10 positions matching TRBD2. CDR1 is SGHAT, CDR2 FQNNGV, per germline. With 5 bases clipped from V and 7 bases from J, the junction kept 8 bases outside the gene matches. The CDR3 covers 15 residues.

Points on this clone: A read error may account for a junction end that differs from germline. The CDR3 coding sequence is TGTGACAGCAGTTACGGGCAGGGGTTGAAGACCCAGTACTTC. Amino acids: CDSSYGQGLKTQYF. This chain links TRBV6-6 with TRBJ2-5; perhaps TRBD1 as D (6 bases). This CDR3 has 14 residues. Germline V lookup: CDR1 MNHNY, CDR2 SVGAGI (reference sequence).

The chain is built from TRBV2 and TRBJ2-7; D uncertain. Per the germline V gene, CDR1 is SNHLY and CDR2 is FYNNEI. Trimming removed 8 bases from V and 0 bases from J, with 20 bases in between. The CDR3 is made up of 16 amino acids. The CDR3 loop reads CASDPSKSPSSYEQYF. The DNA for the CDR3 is TGTGCCAGCGACCCCTCGAAGTCCCCAAGCTCCTACGAGCAGTACTTC.

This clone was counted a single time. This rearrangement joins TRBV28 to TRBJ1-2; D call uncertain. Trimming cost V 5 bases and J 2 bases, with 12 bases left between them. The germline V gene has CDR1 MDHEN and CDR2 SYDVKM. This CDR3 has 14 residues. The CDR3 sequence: CASSQPESNYGYTF. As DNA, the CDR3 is TGTGCCAGCAGTCAGCCGGAGAGCAACTATGGCTACACCTTC.

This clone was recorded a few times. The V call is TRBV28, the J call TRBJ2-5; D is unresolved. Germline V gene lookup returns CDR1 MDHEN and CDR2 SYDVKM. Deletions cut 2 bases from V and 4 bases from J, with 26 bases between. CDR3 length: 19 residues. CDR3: CASSLISYRLGNQIETQYF. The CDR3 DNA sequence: TGTGCCAGCAGTTTAATTTCGTACCGACTGGGAAACCAAATAGAGACCCAGTACTTC.

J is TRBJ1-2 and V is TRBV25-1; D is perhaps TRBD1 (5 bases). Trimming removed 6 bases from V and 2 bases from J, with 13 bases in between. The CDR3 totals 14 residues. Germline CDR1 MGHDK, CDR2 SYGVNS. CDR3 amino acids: CASSNRWGNYGYTF. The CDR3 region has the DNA TGTGCCAGCAGCAATAGGTGGGGCAACTATGGCTACACCTTC.

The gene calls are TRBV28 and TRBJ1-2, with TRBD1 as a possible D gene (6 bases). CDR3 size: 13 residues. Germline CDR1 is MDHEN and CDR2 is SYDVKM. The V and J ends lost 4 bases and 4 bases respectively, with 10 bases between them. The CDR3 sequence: CASSSGAVYGYTF. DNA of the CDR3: TGTGCCAGCAGTTCAGGGGCTGTCTATGGCTACACCTTC.

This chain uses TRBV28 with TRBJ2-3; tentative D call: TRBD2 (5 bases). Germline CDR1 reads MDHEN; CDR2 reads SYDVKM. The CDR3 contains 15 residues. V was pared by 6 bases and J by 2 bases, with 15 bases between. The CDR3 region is CASSLVWTFTDTQYF. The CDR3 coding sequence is TGTGCCAGCAGCCTGGTGTGGACTTTCACAGATACGCAGTATTTT.

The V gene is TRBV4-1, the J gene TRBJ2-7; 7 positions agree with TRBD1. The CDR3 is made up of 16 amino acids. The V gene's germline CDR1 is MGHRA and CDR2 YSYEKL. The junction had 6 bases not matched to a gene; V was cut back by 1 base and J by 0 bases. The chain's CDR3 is CASSQGGGRSSYEQYF. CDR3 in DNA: TGCGCCAGCAGCCAAGGAGGGGGCCGTAGCTCCTACGAGCAGTACTTC.

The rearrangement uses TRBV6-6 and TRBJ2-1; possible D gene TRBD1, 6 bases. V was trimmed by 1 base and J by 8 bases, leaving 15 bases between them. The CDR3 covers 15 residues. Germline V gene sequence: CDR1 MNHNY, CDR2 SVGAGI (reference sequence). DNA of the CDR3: TGTGCCAGCAGTTACTTCCAGGGGCATAGGGATGAGCAGTTCTTC. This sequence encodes CASSYFQGHRDEQFF.

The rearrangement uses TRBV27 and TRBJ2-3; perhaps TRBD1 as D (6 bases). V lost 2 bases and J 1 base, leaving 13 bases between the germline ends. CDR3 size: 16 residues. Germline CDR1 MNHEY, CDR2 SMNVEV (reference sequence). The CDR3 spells CASSLARQARTDTQYF. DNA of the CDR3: TGTGCCAGCAGTTTAGCCCGACAGGCCCGCACAGATACGCAGTATTTT.

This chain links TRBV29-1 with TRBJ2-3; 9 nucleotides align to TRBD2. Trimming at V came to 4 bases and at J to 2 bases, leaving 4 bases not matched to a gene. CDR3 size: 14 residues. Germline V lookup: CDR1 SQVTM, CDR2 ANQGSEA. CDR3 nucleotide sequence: TGCAGCGTTGGACGCGGGAGGGACACAGATACGCAGTATTTT. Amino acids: CSVGRGRDTDTQYF.

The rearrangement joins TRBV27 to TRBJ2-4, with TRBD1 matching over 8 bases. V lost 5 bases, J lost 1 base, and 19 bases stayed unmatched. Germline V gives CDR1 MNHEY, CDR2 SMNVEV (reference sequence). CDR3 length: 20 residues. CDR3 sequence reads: CASSNIRQGSGALAKNIQYF. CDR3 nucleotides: TGTGCCAGCAGTAACATACGACAGGGGTCCGGGGCTTTGGCCAAAAACATTCAGTACTTC.

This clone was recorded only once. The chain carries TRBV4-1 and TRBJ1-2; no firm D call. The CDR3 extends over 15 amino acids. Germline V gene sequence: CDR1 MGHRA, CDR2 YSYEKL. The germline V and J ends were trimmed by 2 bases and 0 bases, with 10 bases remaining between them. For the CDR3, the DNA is TGCGCCAGCAGCCAACCAGTTAGGGCTAACTATGGCTACACCTTC. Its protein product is CASSQPVRANYGYTF.

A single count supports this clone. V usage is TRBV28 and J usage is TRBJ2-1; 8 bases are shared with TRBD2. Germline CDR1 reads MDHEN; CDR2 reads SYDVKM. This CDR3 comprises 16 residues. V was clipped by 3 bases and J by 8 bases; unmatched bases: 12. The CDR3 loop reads CASSFQAGASVDEQFF. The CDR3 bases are TGTGCCAGCAGTTTTCAAGCGGGAGCATCTGTAGATGAGCAGTTCTTC.

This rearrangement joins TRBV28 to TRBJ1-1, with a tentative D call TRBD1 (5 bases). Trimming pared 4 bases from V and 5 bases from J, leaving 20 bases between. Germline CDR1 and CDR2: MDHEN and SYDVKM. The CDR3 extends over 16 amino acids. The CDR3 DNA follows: TGTGCCAGCAGTTACCTGCAACTTCGGGGGTGGACTGAAGCTTTCTTT. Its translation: CASSYLQLRGWTEAFF.

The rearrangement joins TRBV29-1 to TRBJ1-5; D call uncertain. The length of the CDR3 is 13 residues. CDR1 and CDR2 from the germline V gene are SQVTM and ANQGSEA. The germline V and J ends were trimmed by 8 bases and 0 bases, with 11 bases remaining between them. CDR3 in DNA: TGCAGCATAAGCCGGGATAGCAATCAGCCCCAGCATTTT. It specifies CSISRDSNQPQHF.

CDR3 region: CASSLSRGLDTQYF. Here the CDR3 DNA reads TGTGCCAGCAGTTTATCTAGGGGTTTGGATACGCAGTATTTT. The chain uses TRBV27 and TRBJ2-3; D possibly corresponds to TRBD1 (5 bases). The CDR3 has 14 amino acids. Trimming shortened V by 0 bases and J by 6 bases, and 10 bases separated the two germline ends. Per germline, CDR1 MNHEY and CDR2 SMNVEV (reference sequence).

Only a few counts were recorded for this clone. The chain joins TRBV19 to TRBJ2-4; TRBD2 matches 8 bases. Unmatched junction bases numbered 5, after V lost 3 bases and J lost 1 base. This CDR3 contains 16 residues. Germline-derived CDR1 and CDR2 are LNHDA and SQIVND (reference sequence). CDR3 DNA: TGTGCCAGTAGTATTGCCGGGGGGGTTGCCAAAAACATTCAGTACTTC. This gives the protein CASSIAGGVAKNIQYF. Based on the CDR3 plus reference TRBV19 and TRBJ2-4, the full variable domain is DGGITQSPKYLFRKEGQNVTLSCEQNLNHDAMYWYRQDPGQGLRLIYYSQIVNDFQKGDIAEGYSVSREKKESFPLTVTSAQKNPTAFYLCASSIAGGVAKNIQYFGAGTRLSVL.

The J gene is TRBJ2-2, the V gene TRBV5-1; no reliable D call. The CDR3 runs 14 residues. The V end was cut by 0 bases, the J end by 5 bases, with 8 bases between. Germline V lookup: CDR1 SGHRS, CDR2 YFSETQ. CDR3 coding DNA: TGCGCCAGCAGCTTGGAGTGGGGAACCGGGGAGCTGTTTTTT. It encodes CASSLEWGTGELFF.